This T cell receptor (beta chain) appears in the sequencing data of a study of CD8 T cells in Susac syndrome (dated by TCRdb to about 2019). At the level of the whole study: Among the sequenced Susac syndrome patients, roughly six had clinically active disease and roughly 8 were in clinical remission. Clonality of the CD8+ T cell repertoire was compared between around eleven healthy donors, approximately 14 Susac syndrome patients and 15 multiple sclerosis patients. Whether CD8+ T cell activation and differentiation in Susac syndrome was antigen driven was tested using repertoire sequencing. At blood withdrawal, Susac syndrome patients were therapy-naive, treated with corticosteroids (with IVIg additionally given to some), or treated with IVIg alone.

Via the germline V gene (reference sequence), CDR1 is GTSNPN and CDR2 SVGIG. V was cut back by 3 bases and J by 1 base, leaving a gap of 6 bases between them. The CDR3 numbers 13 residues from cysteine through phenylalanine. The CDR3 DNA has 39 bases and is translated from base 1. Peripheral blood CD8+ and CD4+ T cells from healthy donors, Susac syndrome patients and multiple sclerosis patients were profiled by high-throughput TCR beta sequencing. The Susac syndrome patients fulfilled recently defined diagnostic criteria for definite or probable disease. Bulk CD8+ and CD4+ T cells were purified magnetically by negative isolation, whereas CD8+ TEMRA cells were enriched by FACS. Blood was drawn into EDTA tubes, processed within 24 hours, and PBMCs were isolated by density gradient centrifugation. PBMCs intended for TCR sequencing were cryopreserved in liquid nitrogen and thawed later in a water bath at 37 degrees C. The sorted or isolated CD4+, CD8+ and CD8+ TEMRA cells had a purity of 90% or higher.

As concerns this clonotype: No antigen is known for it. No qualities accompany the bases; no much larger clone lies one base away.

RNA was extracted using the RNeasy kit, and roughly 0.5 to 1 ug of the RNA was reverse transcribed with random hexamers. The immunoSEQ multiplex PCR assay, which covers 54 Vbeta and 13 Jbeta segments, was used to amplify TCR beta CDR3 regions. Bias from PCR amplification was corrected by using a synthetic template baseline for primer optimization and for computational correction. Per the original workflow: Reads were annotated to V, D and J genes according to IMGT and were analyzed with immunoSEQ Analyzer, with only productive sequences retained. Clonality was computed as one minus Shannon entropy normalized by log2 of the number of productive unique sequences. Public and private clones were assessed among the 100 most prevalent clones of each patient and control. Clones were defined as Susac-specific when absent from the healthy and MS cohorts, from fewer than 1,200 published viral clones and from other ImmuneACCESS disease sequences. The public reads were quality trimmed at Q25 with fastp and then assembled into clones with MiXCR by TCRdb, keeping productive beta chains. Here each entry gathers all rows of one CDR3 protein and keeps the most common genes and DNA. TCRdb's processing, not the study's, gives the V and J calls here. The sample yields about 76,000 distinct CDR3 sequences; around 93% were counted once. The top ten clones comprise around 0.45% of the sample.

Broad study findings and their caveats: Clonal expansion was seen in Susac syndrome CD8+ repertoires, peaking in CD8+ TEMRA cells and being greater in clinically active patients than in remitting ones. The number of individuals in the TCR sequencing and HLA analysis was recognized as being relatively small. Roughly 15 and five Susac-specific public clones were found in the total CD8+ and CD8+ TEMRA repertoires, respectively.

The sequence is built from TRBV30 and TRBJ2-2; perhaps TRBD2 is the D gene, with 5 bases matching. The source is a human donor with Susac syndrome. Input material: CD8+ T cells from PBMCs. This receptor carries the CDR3 CAWSGVNTGELFF. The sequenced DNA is TGTGCCTGGAGCGGGGTGAACACCGGGGAGCTGTTTTTT.